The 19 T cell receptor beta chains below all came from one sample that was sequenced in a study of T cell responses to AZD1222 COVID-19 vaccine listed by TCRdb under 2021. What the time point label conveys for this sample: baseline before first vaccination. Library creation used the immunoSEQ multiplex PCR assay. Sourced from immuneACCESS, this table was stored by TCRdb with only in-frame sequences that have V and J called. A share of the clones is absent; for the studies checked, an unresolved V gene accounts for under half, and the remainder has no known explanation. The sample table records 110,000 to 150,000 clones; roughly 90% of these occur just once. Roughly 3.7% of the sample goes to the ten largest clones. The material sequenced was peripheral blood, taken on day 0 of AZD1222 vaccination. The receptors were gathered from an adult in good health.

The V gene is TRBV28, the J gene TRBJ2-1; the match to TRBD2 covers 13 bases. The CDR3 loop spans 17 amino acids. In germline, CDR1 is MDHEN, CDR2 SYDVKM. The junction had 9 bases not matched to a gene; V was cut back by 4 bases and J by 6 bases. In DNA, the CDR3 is TGTGCCAGCAGTTCTCGGACTAGCGGGAGTTTGGGCAATGAGCAGTTCTTC. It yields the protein CASSSRTSGSLGNEQFF.

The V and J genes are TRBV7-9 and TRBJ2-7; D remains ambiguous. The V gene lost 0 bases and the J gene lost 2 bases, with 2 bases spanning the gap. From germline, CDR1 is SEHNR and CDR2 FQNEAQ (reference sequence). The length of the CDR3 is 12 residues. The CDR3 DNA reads TGTGCCAGCAGCTTAGCGGCCTACGAGCAGTACTTC. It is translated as CASSLAAYEQYF.

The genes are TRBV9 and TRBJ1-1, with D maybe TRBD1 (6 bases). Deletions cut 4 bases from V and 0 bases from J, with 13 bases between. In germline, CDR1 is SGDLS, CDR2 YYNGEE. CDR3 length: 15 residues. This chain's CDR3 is CASSSSDRMNTEAFF. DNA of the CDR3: TGTGCCAGCAGCTCTTCGGACAGAATGAACACTGAAGCTTTCTTT.

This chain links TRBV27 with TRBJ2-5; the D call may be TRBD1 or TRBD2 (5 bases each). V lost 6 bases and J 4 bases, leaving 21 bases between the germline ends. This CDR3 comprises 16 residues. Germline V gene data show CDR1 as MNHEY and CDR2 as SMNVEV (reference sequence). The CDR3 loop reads CASRRERGIGAETQYF. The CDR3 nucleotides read TGTGCCAGCAGGCGAGAAAGGGGAATCGGGGCAGAGACCCAGTACTTC.

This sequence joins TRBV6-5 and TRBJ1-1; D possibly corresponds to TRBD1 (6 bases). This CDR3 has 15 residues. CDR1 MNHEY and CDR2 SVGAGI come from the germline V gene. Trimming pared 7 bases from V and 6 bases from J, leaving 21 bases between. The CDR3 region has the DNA TGTGCCAGCAATGGGGACTGGGGGCGGGAAGCTGAAGCTTTCTTT. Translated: CASNGDWGREAEAFF.

The CDR3 DNA reads TGTGCCAGTAGTATAGTGGGGGTTTTAAATCCCCAGCATTTT. Its protein is CASSIVGVLNPQHF. V usage is TRBV19 and J usage is TRBJ1-5; tentatively, D is TRBD1 (5 bases). V was trimmed by 1 base and J by 10 bases, leaving 14 bases between them. The CDR3 runs 14 residues. Germline assignment: CDR1 LNHDA and CDR2 SQIVND (reference sequence). The full variable domain, in which reference TRBV19 and TRBJ1-5 provide the parts outside the CDR3, is DGGITQSPKYLFRKEGQNVTLSCEQNLNHDAMYWYRQDPGQGLRLIYYSQIVNDFQKGDIAEGYSVSREKKESFPLTVTSAQKNPTAFYLCASSIVGVLNPQHFGDGTRLSIL.

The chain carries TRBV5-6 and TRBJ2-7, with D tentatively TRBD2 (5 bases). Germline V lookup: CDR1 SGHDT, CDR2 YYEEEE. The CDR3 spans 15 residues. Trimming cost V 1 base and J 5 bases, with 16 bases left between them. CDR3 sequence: CASSLRVGVWDEQYF. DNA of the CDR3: TGTGCCAGCAGCTTGAGGGTCGGGGTATGGGACGAGCAGTACTTC.

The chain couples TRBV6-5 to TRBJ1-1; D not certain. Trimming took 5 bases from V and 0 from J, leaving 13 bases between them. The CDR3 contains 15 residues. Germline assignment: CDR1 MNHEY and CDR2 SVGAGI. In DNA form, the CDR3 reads TGTGCCAGCAGTAATTTACGTCGGGTGAACACTGAAGCTTTCTTT. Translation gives CASSNLRRVNTEAFF.

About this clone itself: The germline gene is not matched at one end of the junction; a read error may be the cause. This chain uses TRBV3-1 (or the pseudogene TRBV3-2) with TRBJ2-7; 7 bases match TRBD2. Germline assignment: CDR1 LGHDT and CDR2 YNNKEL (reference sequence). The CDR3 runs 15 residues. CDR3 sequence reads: CAGSQGVAGSGEQYF. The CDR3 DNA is TGTGCCGGCAGCCAAGGCGTAGCGGGTTCGGGCGAGCAGTACTTC.

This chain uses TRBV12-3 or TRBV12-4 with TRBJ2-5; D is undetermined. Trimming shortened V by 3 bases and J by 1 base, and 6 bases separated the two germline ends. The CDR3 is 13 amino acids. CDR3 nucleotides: TGTGCCAGCAGTTTTAGGTTCCAAGAGACCCAGTACTTC. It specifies CASSFRFQETQYF.

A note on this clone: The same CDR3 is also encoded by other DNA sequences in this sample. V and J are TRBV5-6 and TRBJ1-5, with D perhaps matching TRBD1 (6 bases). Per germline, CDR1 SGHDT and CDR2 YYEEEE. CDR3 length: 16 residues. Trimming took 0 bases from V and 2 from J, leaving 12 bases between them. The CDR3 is CASSLGAGGGNQPQHF. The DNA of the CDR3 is TGTGCCAGCAGCTTGGGGGCCGGGGGCGGCAATCAGCCCCAGCATTTT. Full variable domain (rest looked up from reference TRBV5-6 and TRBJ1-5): DAGVTQSPTHLIKTRGQQVTLRCSPKSGHDTVSWYQQALGQGPQFIFQYYEEEERQRGNFPDRFSGHQFPNYSSELNVNALLLGDSALYLCASSLGAGGGNQPQHFGDGTRLSIL.

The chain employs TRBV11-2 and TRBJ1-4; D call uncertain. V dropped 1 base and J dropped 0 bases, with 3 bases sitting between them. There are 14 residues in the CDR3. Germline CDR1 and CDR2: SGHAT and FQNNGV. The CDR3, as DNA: TGTGCCAGCAGCTTAGGTGCAACTAATGAAAAACTGTTTTTT. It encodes CASSLGATNEKLFF. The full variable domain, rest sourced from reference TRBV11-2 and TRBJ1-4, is EAGVAQSPRYKIIEKRQSVAFWCNPISGHATLYWYQQILGQGPKLLIQFQNNGVVDDSQLPKDRFSAERLKGVDSTLKIQPAKLEDSAVYLCASSLGATNEKLFFGSGTQLSVL.

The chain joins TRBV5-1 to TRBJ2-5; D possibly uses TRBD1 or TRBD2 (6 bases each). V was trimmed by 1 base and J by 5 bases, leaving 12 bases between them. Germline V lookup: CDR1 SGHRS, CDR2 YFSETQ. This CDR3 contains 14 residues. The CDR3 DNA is TGCGCCAGCAGCTTGACAGGGACTGCCGAGACCCAGTACTTC. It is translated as CASSLTGTAETQYF. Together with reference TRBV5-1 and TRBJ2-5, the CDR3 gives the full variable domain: KAGVTQTPRYLIKTRGQQVTLSCSPISGHRSVSWYQQTPGQGLQFLFEYFSETQRNKGNFPGRFSGRQFSNSRSEMNVSTLELGDSALYLCASSLTGTAETQYFGPGTRLLVL.

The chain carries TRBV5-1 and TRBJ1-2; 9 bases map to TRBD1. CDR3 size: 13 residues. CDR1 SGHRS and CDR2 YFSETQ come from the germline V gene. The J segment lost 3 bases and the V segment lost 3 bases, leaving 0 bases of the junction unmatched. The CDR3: CASSWDRDYGYTF. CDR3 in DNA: TGCGCCAGCAGCTGGGACAGGGACTATGGCTACACCTTC.

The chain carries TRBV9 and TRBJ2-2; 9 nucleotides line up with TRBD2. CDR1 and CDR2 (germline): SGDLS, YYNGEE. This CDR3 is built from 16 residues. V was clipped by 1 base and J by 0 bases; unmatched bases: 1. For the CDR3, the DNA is TGTGCCAGCAGCGTAACTAGCGGGTCGAACACCGGGGAGCTGTTTTTT. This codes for CASSVTSGSNTGELFF.

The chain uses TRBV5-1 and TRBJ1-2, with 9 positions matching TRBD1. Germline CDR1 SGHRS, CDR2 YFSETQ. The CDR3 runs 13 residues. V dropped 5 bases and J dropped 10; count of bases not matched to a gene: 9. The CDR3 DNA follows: TGCGCCAGCAGGGCTTGGAGGGACAGGGACTACACCTTC. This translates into CASRAWRDRDYTF.

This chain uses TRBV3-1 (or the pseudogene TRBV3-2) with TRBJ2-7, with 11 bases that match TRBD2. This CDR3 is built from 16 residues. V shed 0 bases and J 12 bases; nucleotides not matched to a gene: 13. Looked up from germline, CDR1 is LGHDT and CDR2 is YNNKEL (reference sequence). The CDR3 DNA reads TGTGCCAGCAGCCAAGATAAGGGACTAGCGGCCGCGTTCAGGTACTTC. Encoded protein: CASSQDKGLAAAFRYF.

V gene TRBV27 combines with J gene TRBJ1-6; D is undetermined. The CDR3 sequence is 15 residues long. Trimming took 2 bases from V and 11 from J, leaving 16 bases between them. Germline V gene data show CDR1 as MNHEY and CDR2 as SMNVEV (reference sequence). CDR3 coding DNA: TGTGCCAGCAGTTTAAGGACTGGCCTGGTGGCACCCCTCCACTTT. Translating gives CASSLRTGLVAPLHF.

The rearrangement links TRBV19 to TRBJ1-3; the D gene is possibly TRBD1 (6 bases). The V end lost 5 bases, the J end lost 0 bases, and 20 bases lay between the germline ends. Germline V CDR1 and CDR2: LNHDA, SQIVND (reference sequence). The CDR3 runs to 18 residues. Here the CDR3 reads CASSADRIPGPSGNTIYF. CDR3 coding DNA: TGTGCCAGTAGTGCTGACAGGATCCCAGGCCCCTCTGGAAACACCATATATTTT.